This T cell receptor (beta chain) was sequenced in a study of blood T cell repertoires in COVID-19. Overall study: Specimens from acute and convalescent COVID-19 originated in the United States, Italy and Spain.

This clone was counted between two and nine times. The CDR3 spans 13 residues. Per germline, CDR1 GTSNPN and CDR2 SVGIG (reference sequence). Between the trimmed V and J ends, which lost 0 bases and 4 bases, there was a span of 9 bases. Sequencing was performed with immunoSEQ multiplex PCR; in TCRdb, only in-frame clones are kept and a portion is missing. The sample has about 280,000 clones; 85% to 90% are singletons. The TCR sequence derives from a woman aged 55-70 years who had recovered from COVID-19. The chain is built from TRBV30 and TRBJ1-1, with D perhaps TRBD1 (5 bases). The sequenced sample consisted of PBMCs or T cells enriched from blood (not recorded which). The CDR3 is CAWSVQDSTEAFF. The CDR3 coding sequence is TGTGCCTGGAGTGTACAGGATAGCACTGAAGCTTTCTTT.